The following is a TCR beta chain sequence with its context. This receptor's antigen is unknown. Base qualities were left out, and no much larger clone turns up one base away. Using the deep immunoSEQ assay, multiplex PCR amplified TCR CDR3 regions from genomic DNA. Extracted genomic DNA from each cell subset was spread evenly across all wells of several immunoSEQ 96-well plates, with each plate serving as a replicate. For sorted subsets, approximately 190 ng of genomic DNA, equivalent to 25,000 to 35,000 T cell genomes, went into each replicate PCR. Purified libraries were measured with a Qubit 3.0 fluorometer, size-checked on a Bioanalyzer 2100, and measured again with the KAPA Library Quantification kit. Every immunoSEQ 96-well plate was sequenced on a separate single-read 150-cycle Illumina NextSeq 550 flow cell. From the authors' description of their analysis: The immunoSEQ output contained only junctional sequences without quality scores, so filtering could not match that applied to full-length reads. Sequences were annotated with PyIR, a Python wrapper for IgBLAST v1.9, and V/J genes and CDR3 were assigned using IMGT germline references. Any read was removed if the V/J assignment was weak (E-value above 1e-6), the CDR3 was missing, or the read contained stop codons, out-of-frame junctions, or ambiguous translated residues. V3J clonotypes were defined as sequences sharing the same inferred V gene, J gene, and CDR3 amino acid sequence. Percentage overlap between repertoires was computed as shared unique clonotypes divided by the size of the smaller repertoire. Three approaches were used to assess repertoire richness: RTK rarefaction, the Chao1 estimator, and Recon v2.1 estimates of unobserved clonotypes. OLGA was used to compute generation probabilities for all TCRbeta clonotypes that the gDNA method yielded from a handful of donors. The source is immuneACCESS, and TCRdb retained only in-frame sequences with V and J called. Part of the clones is not carried over; for the studies checked, unresolved V genes explain less than half of this, and the remainder is unexplained. V, J and clone size derive from that table, while D and trimming were established from the DNA sequence. The sample table lists more than 90,000 clones, roughly two thirds of them with a count of one. The ten biggest clones cover less than 50% of the sample.

The entry originates in a study of shared clonotypes between healthy human individuals (dated by TCRdb to 2018 to 2021). At the level of the whole study: Three men and a couple of women, aged 18 to 49 years, made up the cohort. Libraries were prepared and TCR repertoires were sequenced by different laboratories using diverse techniques, in order to increase sequencing depth and limit assay-specific biases. Blood TCR repertoires of five healthy adults were deeply sequenced to estimate repertoire size and the extent of clonotype sharing between individuals. Per donor, leukapheresis produced somewhere between about 0.94 and 9.5 billion PBMCs. For each donor, CD4 naive and CD4 memory were each given three plates, CD8 naive was given two plates, and CD8 memory was given one plate. What the research found in general, with its limitations: Based on pairwise subsampling, the degree of clonotype sharing among donors was expected to be affected by sequencing depth. Naive subsets generally had larger estimated clonotype richness than memory subsets. Sampling was limited to blood, and TCR repertoires in tissue likely differ from TCR repertoires in blood. Clonotypes shared by all four sorted-subset donors showed higher generation probabilities than non-shared clonotypes. About 4.5% of naive CD4, around 3.5% of naive CD8, around 2.3% of memory CD4, and approximately 0.39% of memory CD8 clonotypes were shared across four donors. The small number of donors limited the genetic and exposure-history diversity represented. Even with the large sequencing depth, rarefaction of the sorted-subset datasets indicated that sequencing was incomplete.

The donors were healthy, HIV-negative adults who had no recently reported acute infections or vaccinations. Only Caucasian adults living in Nashville, Tennessee, USA were represented among the donors. CD8 memory samples combined magnetically selected CD45RO+ cells with CCR7-negative CD45RA+ effector memory (TemRA) cells. Blood was obtained by leukapheresis, after which PBMCs were separated by Ficoll-Histopaque density gradient centrifugation and cryopreserved in liquid nitrogen vapor phase. Analytical flow cytometry was used to check the purity and quantity of every magnetically sorted T cell population. Genomic DNA was isolated from every sorted fraction and measured by UV absorbance on a Nanodrop 2000c. Taken from cysteine to phenylalanine, the CDR3 has 15 residues. Only CDR3 DNA remains: 45 bases, in frame from the first base. V is pared back by 5 bases and J by 0 bases, with 13 bases lying between the germline termini. The germline V gene specifies MNHNS as CDR1 and SASEGT as CDR2.

The sample consisted of memory CD8+ T cells sorted from blood. Per the publication, the cell subset or site label means: CD45RO+ cells pooled with CCR7-negative TemRA cells. This clonotype was sampled from a man under 40 in good health. The chain employs TRBV6-1 and TRBJ1-1; confidence is insufficient to name the D gene. The CDR3 amino acid sequence is: CASSFLMGMNTEAFF. The DNA sequence reads TGTGCCAGCAGTTTCCTGATGGGCATGAACACTGAAGCTTTCTTT.